A single sample gave rise to the 26 T cell receptor beta chains below, sequenced in a study of shared clonotypes between healthy human individuals. This table comes from immunoSEQ multiplex PCR, and its TCRdb copy is limited to in-frame clones, with some not included. The table includes millions of clones, 90% to 95% detected once. What was sequenced was naive CD4+ T cells sorted from blood. Subset in this sample: CD45RA+ positively selected. The receptors were sampled from a man younger than 35 in good health.

The chain couples TRBV4-1 to TRBJ1-4, with 7 positions matching TRBD1. The germline gives CDR1 MGHRA, CDR2 YSYEKL. The CDR3 runs 15 residues. With 1 base clipped from V and 7 bases from J, the junction kept 6 bases outside the gene matches. CDR3 sequence reads: CASSQVGTVGEKLFF. The CDR3, as DNA: TGCGCCAGCAGCCAAGTGGGGACAGTGGGTGAAAAACTGTTTTTT.

This chain links TRBV11-1 with TRBJ2-7; TRBD2 is a possible D gene (5 bases). V lost 0 bases and J 2 bases, leaving 8 bases between the germline ends. CDR3 length: 14 residues. Germline V CDR1 and CDR2: SGHAT, FQDESV (reference sequence). DNA for the CDR3: TGTGCCAGCAGCTTAGCCGGACTCGCCTACGAGCAGTACTTC. This codes for CASSLAGLAYEQYF.

This chain connects TRBV7-9 to TRBJ2-7; D unclear. V lost 4 bases and J lost 0, with 13 bases in between. This CDR3 region has 15 residues. The germline CDR1 and CDR2 sequences are SEHNR and FQNEAQ (reference sequence). DNA of the CDR3: TGTGCCAGCAGCTCCCAGAGGTGGAGCTCCTACGAGCAGTACTTC. Translated: CASSSQRWSSYEQYF.

The chain links TRBV4-1 to TRBJ1-4; D might be TRBD1 (5 bases). The CDR3 length is 16 residues. V shed 4 bases and J shed 4 bases, with 16 bases lying between them. Germline V CDR1 and CDR2: MGHRA, YSYEKL. The CDR3: CASSPQLRGLNEKLFF. The DNA of the CDR3 is TGCGCCAGCAGCCCCCAATTGCGGGGACTTAATGAAAAACTGTTTTTT.

The genes are TRBV25-1 and TRBJ2-2; 7 nucleotides line up with TRBD1. This CDR3 comprises 15 residues. Trimming removed 3 bases from V and 5 bases from J; junction bases left unmatched: 6. The germline gives CDR1 MGHDK, CDR2 SYGVNS. The CDR3 loop is CASSDRTGRTGELFF. Here the CDR3 DNA reads TGTGCCAGCAGTGATCGGACAGGACGGACCGGGGAGCTGTTTTTT. Looking up the rest from reference TRBV25-1 and TRBJ2-2 gives the full variable domain: EADIYQTPRYLVIGTGKKITLECSQTMGHDKMYWYQQDPGMELHLIHYSYGVNSTEKGDLSSESTVSRIRTEHFPLTLESARPSHTSQYLCASSDRTGRTGELFFGEGSRLTVL.

This clone was observed a single time. A junction end diverges from the germline sequence, so it may reflect a read error. The chain carries TRBV2 and TRBJ2-2, with 11 bases fitting TRBD1. Germline values: CDR1 SNHLY, CDR2 FYNNEI. This CDR3 region has 15 residues. CDR3 amino acids: CASRGGTGGTGKLFF. Written as DNA, the CDR3 is TGTGCCAGCAGGGGTGGGACAGGGGGTACCGGGAAGCTGTTTTTT.

The V and J genes are TRBV15 and TRBJ1-5; D possibly corresponds to TRBD1 (6 bases). Between the trimmed V and J ends, which lost 1 base and 6 bases, there was a span of 10 bases. Germline V gene lookup returns CDR1 LNHNV and CDR2 YYDKDF (reference sequence). This CDR3 region has 14 residues. CDR3 DNA sequence: TGTGCCACCAGCAGAGGGGGGGGCGTTCAGCCCCAGCATTTT. This sequence encodes CATSRGGGVQPQHF.

This chain joins TRBV7-2 and TRBJ2-2; D unclear. Germline loops: CDR1 SGHTA, CDR2 FQGNSA. This CDR3 contains 11 residues. The germline V and J ends were trimmed by 6 bases and 5 bases, with 4 bases remaining between them. The CDR3 loop is CASSFTGELFF. CDR3 DNA sequence: TGTGCCAGCAGTTTTACCGGGGAGCTGTTTTTT.

The chain links TRBV6-1 to TRBJ1-6, with D unclear. V was trimmed by 6 bases and J by 6 bases, leaving 12 bases between them. Per the germline V gene, CDR1 is MNHNS and CDR2 is SASEGT. This CDR3 is built from 14 residues. CDR3 protein: CASSRDLTNSPLHF. For the CDR3, the DNA is TGTGCCAGCAGCAGAGACCTAACTAATTCACCCCTCCACTTT.

This clone was seen a single time. The same CDR3 is also encoded by other DNA sequences in this sample. The rearrangement uses TRBV30 and TRBJ2-7; 9 positions match TRBD1. V trimming: 3 bases; J trimming: 2 bases; junction bases outside the gene matches: 5. The V gene's germline CDR1 is GTSNPN and CDR2 SVGIG (reference sequence). The CDR3 length is 14 residues. Here the CDR3 DNA reads TGTGCCTGGAGCGTTACAGGGGGCACCTACGAGCAGTACTTC. Its translation: CAWSVTGGTYEQYF.

The genes are TRBV9 and TRBJ2-2; no clear D gene. This CDR3 is 16 amino acids long. Trimming cost V 0 bases and J 4 bases, with 13 bases left between them. Germline assignment: CDR1 SGDLS and CDR2 YYNGEE. In DNA, the CDR3 is TGTGCCAGCAGCGTAGCCCCACCCGAGAGCACCGGGGAGCTGTTTTTT. This encodes CASSVAPPESTGELFF.

The genes are TRBV27 and TRBJ2-7, with a possible D match to TRBD1 (5 bases). The CDR3 contains 13 residues. Trimming took off 3 bases at V and 2 bases at J, with 8 bases between the two ends. Germline V gene data show CDR1 as MNHEY and CDR2 as SMNVEV (reference sequence). Written as DNA, the CDR3 is TGTGCCAGCAGTTTGCGACAGACCTACGAGCAGTACTTC. Its protein product is CASSLRQTYEQYF.

The gene calls are TRBV13 and TRBJ2-7, with TRBD1 matching over 7 bases. Trimming at V came to 6 bases and at J to 0 bases, leaving 8 bases not matched to a gene. The germline CDR1 and CDR2 sequences are PRHDT and FYEKMQ (reference sequence). The CDR3 has 15 residues. The CDR3 spells CASSSLRDSSYEQYF. Here the CDR3 DNA reads TGTGCCAGCAGTTCTCTCCGGGACAGCTCCTACGAGCAGTACTTC.

V usage is TRBV30 and J usage is TRBJ2-1, with D possibly TRBD1 on 6 matching bases. V lost 3 bases to trimming and J lost 1 base, with 13 bases between them. Germline assignment: CDR1 GTSNPN and CDR2 SVGIG (reference sequence). The length of the CDR3 is 15 residues. The CDR3 DNA reads as TGTGCCTGGAGCCTCAGGGGTGGGTCCTACAATGAGCAGTTCTTC. As protein: CAWSLRGGSYNEQFF.

The count of this clone is one. The chain joins TRBV9 to TRBJ2-5; 9 bases match TRBD1. The CDR3 totals 15 residues. V lost 4 bases to trimming and J lost 1 base; unmatched junction nucleotides: 5. Germline CDR1 is SGDLS and CDR2 is YYNGEE. CDR3 nucleotides: TGTGCCAGCAGCCCACAGGACAGGGGCCAAGAGACCCAGTACTTC. This sequence encodes CASSPQDRGQETQYF.

V is TRBV30 and J is TRBJ1-5, with D unclear. V lost 3 bases and J lost 0, with 6 bases in between. CDR3 length equals 13 residues. Germline V lookup: CDR1 GTSNPN, CDR2 SVGIG (reference sequence). CDR3 in amino acids: CAWSPVSNQPQHF. The CDR3 region has the DNA TGTGCCTGGAGCCCAGTTAGCAATCAGCCCCAGCATTTT. The whole variable domain, remainder taken from reference TRBV30 and TRBJ1-5, is SQTIHQWPATLVQPVGSPLSLECTVEGTSNPNLYWYRQAAGRGLQLLFYSVGIGQISSEVPQNLSASRPQDRQFILSSKKLLLSDSGFYLCAWSPVSNQPQHFGDGTRLSIL.

This clone was observed once. This rearrangement joins TRBV5-1 to TRBJ2-7; 9 nucleotides align to TRBD1. V dropped 0 bases and J dropped 2; count of bases not matched to a gene: 3. The CDR3 totals 15 residues. CDR1 SGHRS and CDR2 YFSETQ come from the germline V gene. CDR3 sequence (DNA): TGCGCCAGCAGCTTGGTGACAGGGGGTCCCTACGAGCAGTACTTC. As protein: CASSLVTGGPYEQYF.

The rearrangement joins TRBV13 to TRBJ1-5; a weak D match, TRBD1 (6 bases). This CDR3 region has 14 residues. V was trimmed by 5 bases and J by 4 bases, leaving 12 bases between them. Germline CDR1 and CDR2: PRHDT and FYEKMQ (reference sequence). CDR3 in amino acids: CASSLGGKNQPQHF. The CDR3 bases are TGTGCCAGCAGCCTGGGGGGCAAGAATCAGCCCCAGCATTTT.

J is TRBJ2-2 and V is TRBV5-1; TRBD2 matches 10 bases. Germline values: CDR1 SGHRS, CDR2 YFSETQ. The V and J ends lost 4 bases and 3 bases, in that order; junction bases with no gene match: 6. The CDR3 contains 16 residues. CDR3 nucleotides: TGCGCCAGCAGCGGCTCTAGCGGGAGAGACACCGGGGAGCTGTTTTTT. This encodes CASSGSSGRDTGELFF.

The chain links TRBV5-4 to TRBJ2-7; TRBD2 agrees at 12 bases. V lost 2 bases to trimming and J lost 3 bases; unmatched junction nucleotides: 3. This CDR3 is 15 amino acids long. Germline assignment: CDR1 SGHNT and CDR2 YYREEE (reference sequence). CDR3 sequence: CASSFGLAGRYEQYF. In DNA, the CDR3 is TGTGCCAGCAGCTTTGGACTAGCGGGGCGCTACGAGCAGTACTTC.

The chain employs TRBV5-4 and TRBJ2-7; D perhaps matches TRBD2 (6 bases). Deletions cut 1 base from V and 6 bases from J, with 23 bases between. The germline gives CDR1 SGHNT, CDR2 YYREEE (reference sequence). The CDR3 extends over 17 amino acids. CDR3 in amino acids: CASSLSSSGVTLSEQYF. CDR3 DNA: TGTGCCAGCAGCTTGTCGTCCTCGGGAGTCACTCTCTCCGAGCAGTACTTC.

This chain connects TRBV5-1 to TRBJ2-1; a weak D match, TRBD2 (6 bases). The V gene lost 0 bases and the J gene lost 4 bases, with 14 bases spanning the gap. CDR1 is SGHRS and CDR2 is YFSETQ in the germline V gene. This CDR3 contains 16 residues. CDR3 coding DNA: TGCGCCAGCAGCTTGGGGGGCGGGGTCCCATACAATGAGCAGTTCTTC. It specifies CASSLGGGVPYNEQFF.

This rearrangement joins TRBV6-5 to TRBJ1-4; D unresolved. In germline, CDR1 is MNHEY, CDR2 SVGAGI. The CDR3 covers 15 residues. V was cut by 6 bases and J by 0 bases, with 11 bases left in between. CDR3 protein: CASRALPATNEKLFF. In nucleotides, the CDR3 is TGTGCCAGCAGGGCCTTACCGGCAACTAATGAAAAACTGTTTTTT.

The V and J genes are TRBV19 and TRBJ2-3; D possibly uses TRBD1 or TRBD2 (5 bases each). The CDR3 length is 15 residues. Germline loops: CDR1 LNHDA, CDR2 SQIVND (reference sequence). V was trimmed by 4 bases and J by 4 bases, leaving 15 bases between them. The DNA for the CDR3 is TGTGCCAGTAGTACAAGCAGGCTGGGGGCAGATACGCAGTATTTT. It is translated as CASSTSRLGADTQYF.

V gene TRBV18 combines with J gene TRBJ1-4; a weak D match, TRBD1 (5 bases). The CDR3 contains 16 residues. The V gene lost 0 bases and the J gene lost 4 bases, with 12 bases spanning the gap. The germline V gene has CDR1 KGHSH and CDR2 LQKENI. CDR3 amino acids: CASSPPSGTRNEKLFF. The DNA for the CDR3 is TGTGCCAGCTCACCACCGTCAGGGACCCGTAATGAAAAACTGTTTTTT.

As to this clone: Other DNA sequences in this specimen translate into the identical CDR3. The V and J genes are TRBV10-3 and TRBJ2-7; D gene ambiguous. This CDR3 is built from 13 residues. Germline lookup yields CDR1 ENHRY and CDR2 SYGVKD. Trimming removed 2 bases at V and 2 bases at J, with 7 bases between. The CDR3 nucleotides read TGTGCCATCAGTGAGGGCGGTACCTACGAGCAGTACTTC. Protein sequence: CAISEGGTYEQYF.